In its sample, the clone carrying this TCR beta chain was seen many times. Clinicians diagnosed patients from clinical symptoms, serum thyroxine and TRAb, thyroid ultrasound and orbital computed tomography. The sample comes from a study of T cells in Graves' hyperthyroidism and ophthalmopathy. Amplification yielded TCR beta CDR3 regions, with RNA transcripts as the source. The study used the HTBI primer set for a first-round RT-PCR of the TCR CDR3. One entry per CDR3 protein results from TCRdb running MiXCR on the multiplex PCR reads. The repertoire holds hundreds of thousands of distinct CDR3 sequences, about 17% seen once, with under 35% in the top ten. This CDR3 region has 15 residues. V was clipped by 5 bases and J by 5 bases; unmatched bases: 4. CDR1 is SEHNR and CDR2 is FQNEAQ in the germline V gene (reference sequence).

Sequences were obtained from blood. This TCR was sampled from a woman between 18 and 29 years old with Graves' ophthalmopathy. This chain joins TRBV7-9 and TRBJ2-2; 11 nucleotides align to TRBD1. The CDR3, as DNA: TGTGCCAGCAGCCTCCGGGACAGGGGGACCGGGGAGCTGTTTTTT. As protein: CASSLRDRGTGELFF.